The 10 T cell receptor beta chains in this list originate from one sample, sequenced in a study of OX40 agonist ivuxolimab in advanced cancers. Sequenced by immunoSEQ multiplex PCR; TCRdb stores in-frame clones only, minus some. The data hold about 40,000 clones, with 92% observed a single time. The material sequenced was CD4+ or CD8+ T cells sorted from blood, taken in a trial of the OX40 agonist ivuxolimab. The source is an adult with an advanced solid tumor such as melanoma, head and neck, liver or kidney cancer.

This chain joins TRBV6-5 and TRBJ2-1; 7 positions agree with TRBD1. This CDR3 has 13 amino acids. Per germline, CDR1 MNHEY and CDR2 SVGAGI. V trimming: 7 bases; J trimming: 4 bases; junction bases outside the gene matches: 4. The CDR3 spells CASTPTGYNEQFF. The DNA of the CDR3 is TGTGCCAGCACCCCGACAGGGTACAATGAGCAGTTCTTC.

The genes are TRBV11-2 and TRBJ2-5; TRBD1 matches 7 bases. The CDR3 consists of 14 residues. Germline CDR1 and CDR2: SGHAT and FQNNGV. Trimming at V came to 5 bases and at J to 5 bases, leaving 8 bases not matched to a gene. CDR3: CASSRQGYWETQYF. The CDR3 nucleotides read TGTGCCAGCAGCCGACAGGGCTATTGGGAGACCCAGTACTTC.

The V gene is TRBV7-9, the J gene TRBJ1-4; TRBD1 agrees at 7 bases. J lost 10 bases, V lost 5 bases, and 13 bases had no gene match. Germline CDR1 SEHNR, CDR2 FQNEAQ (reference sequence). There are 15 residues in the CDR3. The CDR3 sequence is CASSKATGYLGKLFF. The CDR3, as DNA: TGTGCCAGCAGCAAAGCGACAGGGTATCTTGGAAAACTGTTTTTT.

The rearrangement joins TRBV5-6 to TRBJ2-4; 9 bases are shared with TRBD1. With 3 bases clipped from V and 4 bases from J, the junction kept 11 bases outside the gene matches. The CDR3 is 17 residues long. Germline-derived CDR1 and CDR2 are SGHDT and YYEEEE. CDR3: CASSSGQGSFNKNIQYF. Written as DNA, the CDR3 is TGTGCCAGCAGCTCGGGACAGGGTAGCTTCAATAAAAACATTCAGTACTTC.

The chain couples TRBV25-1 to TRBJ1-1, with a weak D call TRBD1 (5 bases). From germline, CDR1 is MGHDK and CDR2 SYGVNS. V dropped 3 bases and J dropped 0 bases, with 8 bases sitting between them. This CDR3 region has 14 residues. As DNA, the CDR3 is TGTGCCAGCAGTGAGGGACCGTTGAACACTGAAGCTTTCTTT. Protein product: CASSEGPLNTEAFF.

This chain's CDR3 is CASNSRDRGIRIYEQYF. CDR3 coding DNA: TGTGCCAGCAATTCCCGAGACAGGGGGATTAGGATATACGAGCAGTACTTC. V and J are TRBV28 and TRBJ2-7; TRBD1 matches 9 bases. This CDR3 is 17 amino acids long. The V gene end was trimmed by 7 bases and the J gene end by 4 bases; junction bases not matched to a gene: 17. Germline CDR1 MDHEN, CDR2 SYDVKM.

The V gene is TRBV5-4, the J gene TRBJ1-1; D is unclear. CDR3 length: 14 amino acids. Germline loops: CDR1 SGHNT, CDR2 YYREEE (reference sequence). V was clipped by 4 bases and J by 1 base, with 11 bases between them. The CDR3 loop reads CASSPTRGNTEAFF. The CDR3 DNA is TGTGCCAGCAGCCCGACCCGGGGGAACACTGAAGCTTTCTTT.

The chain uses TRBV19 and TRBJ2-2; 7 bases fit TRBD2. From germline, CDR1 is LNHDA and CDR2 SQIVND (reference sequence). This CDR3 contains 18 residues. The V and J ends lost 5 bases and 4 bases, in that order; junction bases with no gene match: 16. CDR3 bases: TGTGCCAGTAGTTCCTCGCTAGCGGAGATACTAATCACCGGGGAGCTGTTTTTT. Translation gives CASSSSLAEILITGELFF.

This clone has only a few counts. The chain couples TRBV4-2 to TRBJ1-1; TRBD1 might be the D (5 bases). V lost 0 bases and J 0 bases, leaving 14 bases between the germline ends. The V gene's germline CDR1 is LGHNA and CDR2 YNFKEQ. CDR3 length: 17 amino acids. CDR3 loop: CASSQEGVGPMNTEAFF. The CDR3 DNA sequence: TGTGCCAGCAGCCAAGAGGGGGTTGGGCCGATGAACACTGAAGCTTTCTTT.

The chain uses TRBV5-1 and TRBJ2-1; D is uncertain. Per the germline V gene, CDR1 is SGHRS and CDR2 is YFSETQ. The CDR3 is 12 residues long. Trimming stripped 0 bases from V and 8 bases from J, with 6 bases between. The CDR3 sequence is CASSLDWDEQFF. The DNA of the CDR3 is TGCGCCAGCAGCTTGGATTGGGATGAGCAGTTCTTC. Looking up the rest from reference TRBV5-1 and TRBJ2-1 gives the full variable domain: KAGVTQTPRYLIKTRGQQVTLSCSPISGHRSVSWYQQTPGQGLQFLFEYFSETQRNKGNFPGRFSGRQFSNSRSEMNVSTLELGDSALYLCASSLDWDEQFFGPGTRLTVL.